This is a list of T cell receptor beta chains from one sample in a study of T-cell reconstitution after alpha-beta-depleted transplantation in children. One entry per CDR3 protein, called by TCRdb with MiXCR from the PCR reads. The data contain roughly 120,000 distinct CDR3 sequences, under 30% of them singletons. The material sequenced was PBMCs, mostly from graft donor cells, taken 180 days after TCRalphabeta/CD19-depleted stem cell transplant. These receptors all come from a male patient aged 2-9 years who had a stem cell transplant for chronic granulomatous disease, so the T cells may come from the graft donor. CDR3s include the opening cysteine and the closing phenylalanine or tryptophan. The D gene is left open where the match is weak. Some rows mark clone size as missing; the rest say once, few, many or name a class of expanded clone.

J: TRBJ2-5
D: NA
size: few
V: TRBV24-1
CDR3: CATSEPRAKETQYF
DNA: TGTGCCACCAGTGAGCCCCGGGCTAAAGAGACCCAGTACTTC

J: TRBJ1-3
D: TRBD1
size: NA
V: TRBV3-1
CDR3: CASSDRDRGGNTIYF
DNA: TGTGCCAGCAGTGACCGGGACAGGGGTGGAAACACCATATATTTT

J: TRBJ2-7
D: NA
size: many
V: TRBV20-1
CDR3: CSARGDSTYEQYF
DNA: TGCAGTGCTAGAGGAGACAGCACCTACGAGCAGTACTTC

J: TRBJ2-5
D: NA
size: many
V: TRBV3-1
CDR3: CASSHGRSQETQYF
DNA: TGTGCCAGCAGCCACGGTCGGTCACAAGAGACCCAGTACTTC

J: TRBJ2-5
D: NA
size: NA
V: TRBV5-1
CDR3: CASSSSRRPQETQYF
DNA: TGCGCCAGCAGTTCGAGCAGGCGACCACAAGAGACCCAGTACTTC

J: TRBJ2-2
D: NA
size: few
V: TRBV20-1
CDR3: CSAREDPIHFGELFF
DNA: TGCAGTGCTAGAGAGGATCCGATTCACTTCGGGGAGCTGTTTTTT

J: TRBJ2-4
D: TRBD1
size: NA
V: TRBV20-1
CDR3: CSAGKGGATQNIQYF
DNA: TGCAGTGCTGGGAAAGGGGGCGCAACGCAAAACATTCAGTACTTC

J: TRBJ2-7
D: TRBD1
size: many
V: TRBV7-9
CDR3: CASSLDVQGSEQYF
DNA: TGTGCCAGCAGCTTAGATGTACAGGGGTCCGAGCAGTACTTC

J: TRBJ1-1
D: TRBD1
size: many
V: TRBV5-5
CDR3: CASSRPGTGTNTEAFF
DNA: TGTGCCAGCAGTCGTCCCGGGACAGGGACGAACACTGAAGCTTTCTTT

J: TRBJ2-4
D: TRBD2
size: many
V: TRBV29-1
CDR3: CSVAGGAKNIQYF
DNA: TGCAGCGTAGCGGGAGGGGCCAAAAACATTCAGTACTTC

J: TRBJ2-1
D: TRBD2
size: few
V: TRBV27
CDR3: CASSFQRGSYNEQFF
DNA: TGTGCCAGCAGTTTTCAGCGGGGGAGCTACAATGAGCAGTTCTTC

J: TRBJ2-7
D: NA
size: NA
V: TRBV20-1
CDR3: CSARGDRPTPSIGAYEQYF
DNA: TGCAGTGCTAGAGGGGATCGTCCCACCCCGAGTATAGGGGCTTACGAGCAGTACTTC

J: TRBJ1-1
D: TRBD1
size: few
V: TRBV15
CDR3: CATSKGTGGLNTEAFF
DNA: TGTGCCACCAGCAAAGGGACAGGGGGCCTGAACACTGAAGCTTTCTTT

J: TRBJ2-1
D: NA
size: NA
V: TRBV12-3/TRBV12-4
CDR3: CASSFGKGREQFF
DNA: TGTGCCAGCAGTTTTGGGAAAGGACGCGAGCAGTTCTTC

J: TRBJ1-2
D: TRBD1
size: NA
V: TRBV5-1
CDR3: CASSLVQGAFDGYTF
DNA: TGCGCCAGCAGCTTGGTTCAGGGGGCGTTTGATGGCTACACCTTC

J: TRBJ1-5
D: NA
size: many
V: TRBV20-1
CDR3: CSAIFRVGNQPQHF
DNA: TGCAGTGCTATTTTCAGGGTTGGCAATCAGCCCCAGCATTTT

J: TRBJ2-5
D: NA
size: few
V: TRBV7-2
CDR3: CASSLQLGRKETQYF
DNA: TGTGCCAGCAGCTTACAACTAGGGCGGAAAGAGACCCAGTACTTC

J: TRBJ2-4
D: NA
size: NA
V: TRBV28
CDR3: CASSFEAWSIQYF
DNA: TGTGCCAGCAGTTTTGAAGCCTGGAGCATTCAGTACTTC

J: TRBJ2-2
D: NA
size: few
V: TRBV12-3/TRBV12-4
CDR3: CASSHRTAGELFF
DNA: TGTGCCAGCAGCCACCGGACAGCCGGGGAGCTGTTTTTT

J: TRBJ1-1
D: NA
size: few
V: TRBV18
CDR3: CASSPRSRTSDTEAFF
DNA: TGTGCCAGCTCACCAAGATCGAGGACCTCGGACACTGAAGCTTTCTTT

J: TRBJ2-7
D: TRBD1
size: few
V: TRBV12-3/TRBV12-4
CDR3: CASSLTGGREQYF
DNA: TGTGCCAGCAGTTTGACAGGGGGCCGCGAGCAGTACTTC